Below are 25 T cell receptor beta chains sequenced from a single sample in a study of CD8+CD57+ T cells in acquired aplastic anemia. CDR3 and TCR beta VDJ profiling relied on genomic DNA as the template. TCRdb redid the calling of the reads with MiXCR, one entry per CDR3 protein. Counted here are tens of thousands of distinct CDR3 sequences, around 44% occurring once; the ten biggest clones make up 66%. The sequenced sample consisted of sorted CD4+, CD8+, or CD8+CD57+ T cells (not recorded which) from PBMCs. The receptors were gathered from a human donor in good health, serving as a control.

The CDR3 region is CASSREVDMSYEQYF. In DNA form, the CDR3 reads TGTGCCAGCAGCAGGGAAGTGGATATGTCCTACGAGCAGTACTTC. The V and J genes are TRBV7-8 and TRBJ2-7; no definite D call. The V and J ends lost 5 bases and 1 base respectively, with 15 bases between them. Germline values: CDR1 SGHVS, CDR2 FQNEAQ. This CDR3 is 15 amino acids long. Drawing the rest from reference TRBV7-8 and TRBJ2-7, the complete variable domain is GAGVSQSPRYKVAKRGQDVALRCDPISGHVSLFWYQQALGQGPEFLTYFQNEAQLDKSGLPSDRFFAERPEGSVSTLKIQRTQQEDSAVYLCASSREVDMSYEQYFGPGTRLTVT.

This clonotype was recorded at least ten times. J is TRBJ1-6 and V is TRBV27; D is undetermined. Germline V gene sequence: CDR1 MNHEY, CDR2 SMNVEV (reference sequence). The CDR3 spans 13 residues. V lost 2 bases to trimming and J lost 7 bases, with 6 bases between them. CDR3 loop: CASSLGGNSPLHF. The DNA for the CDR3 is TGTGCCAGCAGTTTAGGAGGGAATTCACCCCTCCACTTT.

V usage is TRBV7-6 and J usage is TRBJ2-7; 15 bases line up with TRBD2. The CDR3 is 14 amino acids. Trimming at V came to 5 bases and at J to 6 bases, leaving 2 bases not matched to a gene. CDR1 is SGHVS and CDR2 is FNYEAQ in the germline V gene. The CDR3 is CASSTGLAGGEQYF. As DNA, the CDR3 is TGTGCCAGCAGCACGGGACTAGCGGGGGGCGAGCAGTACTTC.

V gene TRBV10-1 combines with J gene TRBJ2-7; 9 bases agree with TRBD2. Germline assignment: CDR1 WNHNN and CDR2 SYGVQD (reference sequence). Trimming removed 6 bases from V and 4 bases from J; junction bases left unmatched: 10. The CDR3 is made up of 15 amino acids. The CDR3 reads CASSQGGLARYEQYF. In DNA, the CDR3 is TGCGCCAGCAGCCAAGGGGGACTAGCCCGTTACGAGCAGTACTTC.

A few counts support this clonotype. V is TRBV6-1 and J is TRBJ2-2, with a weak D call TRBD2 (7 bases). V was shortened by 7 bases and J by 2 bases, with 20 bases between the two germline ends. The CDR3 runs 17 residues. The germline gives CDR1 MNHNS, CDR2 SASEGT. CDR3 sequence: CASTIWRAGTNTGELFF. CDR3 nucleotide sequence: TGTGCCAGCACCATCTGGAGAGCGGGGACAAACACCGGGGAGCTGTTTTTT.

This clonotype showed up just a few times. The chain uses TRBV25-1 and TRBJ1-4; 7 bases line up with TRBD1. This CDR3 contains 14 residues. The V segment lost 6 bases and the J segment 8 bases; nucleotides outside the gene matches: 9. In germline, CDR1 is MGHDK, CDR2 SYGVNS. The CDR3 loop is CASSPRQGREKLFF. In DNA form, the CDR3 reads TGTGCCAGCAGCCCAAGACAGGGAAGGGAAAAACTGTTTTTT.

The rearrangement uses TRBV5-1 and TRBJ2-7; 7 bases are a match to TRBD2. The CDR3 has 14 residues. Germline V gene data show CDR1 as SGHRS and CDR2 as YFSETQ. J lost 3 bases, V lost 3 bases, and 6 bases had no gene match. The CDR3 DNA reads TGCGCCAGCAGCTCCGTGGGGGGGTTCTACGAGCAGTACTTC. Amino acid sequence: CASSSVGGFYEQYF.

Worth noting for this clonotype: Being one base from a much bigger clone, this may be a read error. This sequence joins TRBV4-2 and TRBJ2-7; 7 bases line up with TRBD1. V lost 4 bases and J lost 0; bases outside the gene matches: 6. This CDR3 has 15 amino acids. Germline V gives CDR1 LGHNA, CDR2 YNFKEQ. The CDR3 nucleotides read TGTGCCAGCAGCCCTACAGGGGACCTCTCCTACGAGCAGTACTTC. This sequence encodes CASSPTGDLSYEQYF.

This clonotype was observed many times. The chain couples TRBV7-8 to TRBJ2-2; D is uncertain. V lost 6 bases to trimming and J lost 4 bases, with 6 bases between them. CDR3 size: 12 residues. CDR1 and CDR2 from the germline V gene are SGHVS and FQNEAQ. CDR3 residues: CASRNFTGELFF. In DNA, the CDR3 is TGTGCCAGCAGAAATTTCACCGGGGAGCTGTTTTTT.

This chain connects TRBV25-1 to TRBJ2-5, with D tentatively TRBD1 or TRBD2 (6 bases each). The germline CDR1 and CDR2 sequences are MGHDK and SYGVNS. Trimming took off 7 bases at V and 5 bases at J, with 26 bases between the two ends. The CDR3 extends over 17 amino acids. In DNA, the CDR3 is TGTGCCAGCAAAACAACGAGGGGGGCTAGCGAAAGTGAGACCCAGTACTTC. This codes for CASKTTRGASESETQYF.

This clonotype is a singleton in its sample. A much larger clone sits a single nucleotide away, making a read error possible. This sequence joins TRBV4-1 and TRBJ2-5; D is ambiguous. V was cut by 0 bases and J by 5 bases, with 10 bases left in between. This CDR3 has 14 residues. Per the germline V gene, CDR1 is MGHRA and CDR2 is YSYEKL. The DNA for the CDR3 is TGCGCCAGCAGCCAAGAAGAGATGTTTGAGACCCAGTACTTC. Encoded protein: CASSQEEMFETQYF.

This rearrangement joins TRBV9 to TRBJ1-1; no definite D call. CDR1 and CDR2 from the germline V gene are SGDLS and YYNGEE. V was shortened by 4 bases and J by 5 bases, with 15 bases between the two germline ends. CDR3 length: 14 residues. The DNA of the CDR3 is TGTGCCAGCAGCCCCCGTAAACAGTTTACTGAAGCTTTCTTT. Residues: CASSPRKQFTEAFF.

This chain links TRBV7-9 with TRBJ1-1; weak D call: TRBD1 (5 bases). V lost 5 bases and J 5 bases, leaving 15 bases between the germline ends. The CDR3 length is 14 residues. CDR1 is SEHNR and CDR2 is FQNEAQ in the germline V gene (reference sequence). The CDR3 coding sequence is TGTGCCAGCAGCCCCCGGACAAAAGTGACTGAAGCTTTCTTT. Its translation: CASSPRTKVTEAFF.

The rearrangement joins TRBV29-1 to TRBJ2-7, with 8 positions matching TRBD2. V lost 7 bases and J lost 6; bases outside the gene matches: 11. The germline CDR1 and CDR2 sequences are SQVTM and ANQGSEA. CDR3 length equals 13 residues. The CDR3 DNA follows: TGCAGCGCTCTTAGCGGGGCAAGCACCGAGCAGTACTTC. As protein: CSALSGASTEQYF.

This chain uses TRBV29-1 with TRBJ2-1, with 7 bases matching TRBD2. This CDR3 is 13 amino acids long. CDR1 and CDR2 (germline): SQVTM, ANQGSEA. V was clipped by 3 bases and J by 6 bases; unmatched bases: 5. This chain's CDR3 is CSVERQRGNEQFF. CDR3 DNA: TGCAGCGTTGAGAGGCAGCGGGGCAATGAGCAGTTCTTC.

This clonotype has a count of ten or more. The gene calls are TRBV5-5 and TRBJ1-5; 9 nucleotides align to TRBD1. The length of the CDR3 is 15 residues. Germline lookup yields CDR1 SGHKS and CDR2 YYEKEE (reference sequence). Trimming at V came to 4 bases and at J to 7 bases, leaving 9 bases not matched to a gene. For the CDR3, the DNA is TGTGCCAGCAGCCCGGACAGGGGTCAAGGGCAGCCCCAGCATTTT. It specifies CASSPDRGQGQPQHF.

This chain links TRBV9 with TRBJ2-5; perhaps TRBD1 as D (6 bases). The CDR3 totals 13 residues. CDR1 is SGDLS, CDR2 YYNGEE, per germline. V lost 5 bases to trimming and J lost 3 bases, with 11 bases between them. The CDR3 coding sequence is TGTGCCAGCAGTCCAGGGGCGGAAGAGACCCAGTACTTC. This codes for CASSPGAEETQYF.

This clonotype was seen only a few times. The chain is built from TRBV6-4 and TRBJ1-1; 9 bases match TRBD1. The CDR3 sequence is 15 residues long. The germline V gene has CDR1 MRHNA and CDR2 SNTAGT. V was clipped by 4 bases and J by 4 bases; unmatched bases: 7. The CDR3 sequence: CASSGEGQGPTEAFF. In DNA, the CDR3 is TGTGCCAGCAGTGGGGAGGGACAGGGTCCCACTGAAGCTTTCTTT.

V is TRBV24-1 and J is TRBJ1-1; D uncertain. The CDR3 length is 13 residues. With 5 bases removed from V and 6 bases from J, the gap between germline ends came to 12 bases. Germline CDR1 is KGHDR and CDR2 is SFDVKD. CDR3 in amino acids: CATSGAKGAEAFF. CDR3 coding DNA: TGTGCCACCAGTGGGGCGAAGGGAGCTGAAGCTTTCTTT.

Many counts were recorded for this clonotype. The rearrangement links TRBV2 to TRBJ2-5; TRBD2 matches 11 bases. V lost 3 bases, J lost 5 bases, and 8 bases stayed unmatched. CDR1 is SNHLY and CDR2 is FYNNEI in the germline V gene. The CDR3 is 16 residues long. CDR3 amino acids: CASSDGRASGRETQYF. Written as DNA, the CDR3 is TGTGCCAGCAGTGATGGTCGGGCTAGCGGGAGGGAGACCCAGTACTTC.

This clonotype turned up a few times. This CDR3 is missing its conserved last phenylalanine or tryptophan, likely due to a read error. The rearrangement links TRBV20-1 to TRBJ1-1; D is unresolved. The CDR3 length is 15 residues. Trimming removed 0 bases from V and 1 base from J, with 12 bases in between. Germline CDR1 reads DFQATT; CDR2 reads SNEGSKA (reference sequence). The CDR3: CSARDYQGRNTEAFL. The DNA of the CDR3 is TGCAGTGCTAGAGATTATCAAGGGAGGAACACTGAAGCTTTCCTT.

This clonotype showed up just a few times. The rearrangement uses TRBV29-1 and TRBJ1-3; TRBD1 matches 7 bases. From germline, CDR1 is SQVTM and CDR2 ANQGSEA. Germline trimming cut 6 bases from V and 2 bases from J; bases unmatched to any gene: 1. The CDR3 contains 12 residues. The CDR3: CSVGTAGNTIYF. CDR3 DNA: TGCAGCGTCGGGACAGCTGGAAACACCATATATTTT.

The chain employs TRBV7-8 and TRBJ2-3; the D gene is possibly TRBD1 (6 bases). The ends were cut back, 4 bases at V and 7 bases at J, with 9 bases in the middle. CDR3 length: 12 residues. In germline, CDR1 is SGHVS, CDR2 FQNEAQ. CDR3 nucleotides: TGTGCCAGCAGCTCCGGGACATATACGCAGTATTTT. This sequence encodes CASSSGTYTQYF. Full variable domain (remainder filled in from reference TRBV7-8 and TRBJ2-3): GAGVSQSPRYKVAKRGQDVALRCDPISGHVSLFWYQQALGQGPEFLTYFQNEAQLDKSGLPSDRFFAERPEGSVSTLKIQRTQQEDSAVYLCASSSGTYTQYFGPGTRLTVL.

This clonotype was seen repeatedly, ten times or more. V and J are TRBV7-8 and TRBJ2-1; D remains ambiguous. This CDR3 is built from 13 residues. Deletions cut 5 bases from V and 7 bases from J, with 12 bases between. CDR1 SGHVS and CDR2 FQNEAQ come from the germline V gene. The CDR3 region is CASSPLGPNEQFF. CDR3 coding DNA: TGTGCCAGCAGCCCCCTAGGGCCGAATGAGCAGTTCTTC.

CDR3 sequence: CASSLRLQGSNQPQHF. The CDR3 coding sequence is TGTGCCAGCAGTTTACGGTTGCAGGGTTCTAATCAGCCCCAGCATTTT. V is TRBV7-6 and J is TRBJ1-5, with a possible D match to TRBD1 (5 bases). The V gene's germline CDR1 is SGHVS and CDR2 FNYEAQ. V shed 6 bases and J shed 4 bases, with 19 bases lying between them. CDR3 length: 16 amino acids.